The 13 T cell receptor beta chains listed next were all sequenced from one sample in a study of T-cell reconstitution after alpha-beta-depleted transplantation in children. Unique molecular identifiers were used to barcode this TCRbeta library. Each CDR3 protein is one row after TCRdb ran MiXCR on the PCR reads. Here the sample spans 200,000 to 250,000 distinct CDR3 sequences, under 30% being singletons. The source material was PBMCs, mostly from graft donor cells, sampled 360 days after TCRalphabeta/CD19-depleted stem cell transplant. The receptors here all came from a female patient between 2 and 10 years old who had a stem cell transplant for congenital amegakaryocytic thrombocytopenia, so the T cells may come from the graft donor.

The chain is built from TRBV5-1 and TRBJ2-7; a possible D gene is TRBD2 (6 bases). V gave up 2 bases and J gave up 3 bases, with 12 bases separating them. This CDR3 contains 14 residues. Germline V gene lookup returns CDR1 SGHRS and CDR2 YFSETQ. CDR3 region: CASSFAGKYYEQYF. Here the CDR3 DNA reads TGCGCCAGCAGCTTCGCGGGAAAGTACTACGAGCAGTACTTC.

This clonotype was seen more than once but under ten times. The gene calls are TRBV29-1 and TRBJ2-7, with 7 bases that match TRBD1. V shed 4 bases and J 2 bases; nucleotides not matched to a gene: 5. The CDR3 sequence is 13 residues long. Germline V lookup: CDR1 SQVTM, CDR2 ANQGSEA. The CDR3 region has the DNA TGCAGCGTTGGAGGGACAGTTCCCTACGAGCAGTACTTC. The encoded protein is CSVGGTVPYEQYF.

This clonotype was observed a few times. The chain joins TRBV4-1 to TRBJ1-5; D unresolved. Germline assignment: CDR1 MGHRA and CDR2 YSYEKL. V lost 1 base and J lost 2, with 12 bases in between. The length of the CDR3 is 16 residues. As DNA, the CDR3 is TGCGCCAGCAGCCAAGCGGTTAGTCTGCGCAATCAGCCCCAGCATTTT. Its protein is CASSQAVSLRNQPQHF.

CDR3 DNA: TGTGCCAGCAGTGAAGCCCCTCCGGGGTCTACAGGTGGCATCATTCAGTACTTC. Translated, it gives CASSEAPPGSTGGIIQYF. The chain has TRBV6-1 and TRBJ2-4; D tentatively fits TRBD1 or TRBD2 (5 bases each). Trimming shortened V by 0 bases and J by 9 bases, and 24 bases separated the two germline ends. CDR3 length: 18 residues. Germline V gene data show CDR1 as MNHNS and CDR2 as SASEGT.

This clonotype was counted at least ten times. CDR3 protein: CASSLAGSKETQYF. The CDR3 DNA reads TGCGCCAGCAGCTTGGCCGGTAGCAAAGAGACCCAGTACTTC. This sequence joins TRBV5-1 and TRBJ2-5; D is unresolved. The CDR3 has 14 amino acids. Trimming shortened V by 0 bases and J by 3 bases, and 9 bases separated the two germline ends. Germline CDR1 SGHRS, CDR2 YFSETQ. The full variable domain, its missing parts supplied by reference TRBV5-1 and TRBJ2-5, is KAGVTQTPRYLIKTRGQQVTLSCSPISGHRSVSWYQQTPGQGLQFLFEYFSETQRNKGNFPGRFSGRQFSNSRSEMNVSTLELGDSALYLCASSLAGSKETQYFGPGTRLLVL.

The chain carries TRBV25-1 and TRBJ2-7; tentative D call: TRBD1 (5 bases). Germline CDR1 MGHDK, CDR2 SYGVNS. The germline V and J ends were trimmed by 5 bases and 5 bases, with 13 bases remaining between them. The CDR3 is made up of 13 amino acids. CDR3 in amino acids: CASSPPQGNEQYF. The DNA of the CDR3 is TGTGCCAGCAGTCCTCCCCAGGGCAACGAGCAGTACTTC.

In this sample, this clonotype turned up once. This chain connects TRBV14 to TRBJ2-5, with D possibly called TRBD1 or TRBD2 (6 bases each). The V end was cut by 4 bases, the J end by 5 bases, with 14 bases between. Germline-derived CDR1 and CDR2 are SGHDN and FVKESK. The length of the CDR3 is 14 residues. CDR3 DNA sequence: TGTGCCAGCAGCCCGGGGGACATCCGGGAGACCCAGTACTTC. It is translated as CASSPGDIRETQYF.

The J gene is TRBJ2-7, the V gene TRBV7-2; D possibly uses TRBD1 or TRBD2 (5 bases each). Trimming took 0 bases from V and 0 from J, leaving 9 bases between them. CDR1 and CDR2 from the germline V gene are SGHTA and FQGNSA. The CDR3 has 15 amino acids. DNA of the CDR3: TGTGCCAGCAGCTTAGCTCGGGGCCCCTCCTACGAGCAGTACTTC. Residues: CASSLARGPSYEQYF. Together with reference TRBV7-2 and TRBJ2-7, the CDR3 gives the full variable domain: GAGVSQSPSNKVTEKGKDVELRCDPISGHTALYWYRQSLGQGLEFLIYFQGNSAPDKSGLPSDRFSAERTGGSVSTLTIQRTQQEDSAVYLCASSLARGPSYEQYFGPGTRLTVT.

The gene calls are TRBV3-1 and TRBJ2-3; D uncertain. The germline CDR1 and CDR2 sequences are LGHDT and YNNKEL (reference sequence). This CDR3 spans 16 amino acids. The germline V and J ends were trimmed by 0 bases and 0 bases, with 10 bases remaining between them. CDR3 protein: CASSQDLWYSTDTQYF. Here the CDR3 DNA reads TGTGCCAGCAGCCAAGATCTCTGGTATAGCACAGATACGCAGTATTTT.

This chain links TRBV6-5 with TRBJ1-4, with a tentative D call TRBD1 (6 bases). CDR1 is MNHEY and CDR2 is SVGAGI in the germline V gene. Deletions cut 2 bases from V and 13 bases from J, with 17 bases between. This CDR3 region has 14 residues. CDR3 loop: CASSYIGGPQVLFF. The CDR3 DNA sequence: TGTGCCAGCAGTTACATAGGGGGTCCGCAAGTACTGTTTTTT.

This clonotype was found a few times. The gene calls are TRBV7-9 and TRBJ2-7; a possible D gene is TRBD1 (5 bases). Germline CDR1 SEHNR, CDR2 FQNEAQ (reference sequence). There are 14 residues in the CDR3. Trimming cost V 5 bases and J 1 base, with 12 bases left between them. The CDR3 DNA reads as TGTGCCAGCAGCCTGACAGAGACTTCCTACGAGCAGTACTTC. It translates to CASSLTETSYEQYF. Supplemented by reference TRBV7-9 and TRBJ2-7, the full variable domain reads DTGVSQNPRHKITKRGQNVTFRCDPISEHNRLYWYRQTLGQGPEFLTYFQNEAQLEKSRLLSDRFSAERPKGSFSTLEIQRTEQGDSAMYLCASSLTETSYEQYFGPGTRLTVT.

This clonotype has only a few counts. The gene calls are TRBV20-1 and TRBJ1-4; D is unclear. The CDR3 sequence is 15 residues long. CDR1 is DFQATT and CDR2 is SNEGSKA in the germline V gene (reference sequence). V dropped 0 bases and J dropped 0 bases, with 8 bases sitting between them. The CDR3, as DNA: TGCAGTGCTAGAGACCGATACACAACTAATGAAAAACTGTTTTTT. Translation: CSARDRYTTNEKLFF.

This clonotype appeared a single time. The chain has TRBV20-1 and TRBJ1-2, with a possible D match to TRBD1 (5 bases). The germline V gene has CDR1 DFQATT and CDR2 SNEGSKA (reference sequence). The CDR3 totals 14 residues. Trimming left V 5 bases short and J 5 bases short, with 18 bases between. Written as DNA, the CDR3 is TGCAGTGCTTCTGGTTCGGGCGGGGGTTATGGCTACACCTTC. Its protein product is CSASGSGGGYGYTF.